Included here is one TCR beta chain sequence, with context. There is no known antigen for this receptor. No base quality information exists; no much larger clone differs at one position. The entry originates in a study of T cell responses to AZD1222 COVID-19 vaccine (dated by TCRdb to the early 2020s). Study-wide context: AZD1222 recipients given second doses at about 4 weeks or at about 12 weeks were pooled, since spike-specific TCR depth and breadth were not found to differ between the two schedules. TCR sequencing was performed for 230 to 250 trial participants, of whom roughly 200 were given two doses of AZD1222 and about 25 were given two doses of MenACWY control vaccine. Enrollment into the trials was organized by age into subgroups of 18-55, 56-69 and 70-plus years, and those subgroups contained roughly 140, 27 and 60 TCR-sequenced participants, respectively.

For CDR1 and CDR2, the germline V gene lists SGHDN and FVKESK. Here V drops 3 bases and J drops 6 bases, and the junction holds 14 bases not matched to any gene. Taken from cysteine to phenylalanine, the CDR3 has 18 residues. Left in the record is the CDR3 DNA by itself, 54 bases read in frame from the first base. Results the study describes overall, beyond this receptor: In the small 56-69-year group, the increase in depth fell short of significance, most likely because of low power. After two AZD1222 doses, spike-specific TCR breadth and depth were significantly higher than at day 0 and than in MenACWY recipients. Most participants were white British and females outnumbered males, and the authors suggested that clonal diversity may have been underestimated. CD4 TCRs associated with the vaccine covered the entire spike protein, and the dominant responses were in regions 160-218 and 743-854. Epitopes outside the regions mutated in the B.1.351 and B.1.1.7 variants were reportedly recognized by nearly half of the unique spike-specific TCRs. Because no day 14 peak-response samples were available, repertoires were characterized only after the peak T cell response. Conclusions about previously exposed vaccinees are limited, since just 5 to 7 AZD1222 recipients were seropositive for SARS-CoV-2 at baseline.

The CDR3 regions of human TCRbeta chains were analyzed by immunosequencing. Regarding the original processing steps: Repertoire TCRs were matched against a reference library of SARS-CoV-2-specific TCRs generated with the MIRA antigen-specificity platform. Breadth was defined as the fraction of unique TCRs that were SARS-CoV-2-associated, and depth was defined as the fraction of total T cells that were SARS-CoV-2-associated. Using the MIRA data, each spike-specific TCR was mapped to the spike region that the TCR reacts to and placed in a CD4 or CD8 class. Log10-transformed breadth and depth values were compared by one-way ANOVA with Sidak's multiple comparisons tests. Sourced from immuneACCESS, this table was stored by TCRdb with only in-frame sequences that have V and J called. A share of the clones is absent; for the studies checked, an unresolved V gene accounts for under half, and the remainder has no known explanation. V, J and clone size were drawn from that table, and D and trimming were deduced from the DNA. This sample is represented by around 140,000 clones; 85% to 95% of them were singletons. The top ten clones comprise 1.5% to 2% of the sample.

What the time point label conveys for this sample: baseline before first vaccination. Vaccinee samples came from UK trials COV001 and COV002, including a single-blind randomized controlled phase 2/3 trial of AZD1222 (ChAdOx1 nCoV-19) in healthy adults. For TCRbeta chain sequencing, PBMC samples from trial participants were taken at day 0 and at day 28 after the second dose. The sample here was peripheral blood, taken on day 0 of AZD1222 vaccination. The rearranged segments are TRBV14 and TRBJ2-1; 10 nucleotides in the junction match TRBD2. This TCR was sampled from an adult in good health. The DNA is TGTGCCAGCAGCCACTGGACTAGCGGTGAACTACCTCTCAATGAGCAGTTCTTC. Protein translation: CASSHWTSGELPLNEQFF.